Listed below are T cell receptor beta chains from one sample, sequenced in a study of CD4 T cells in relation to SARS-CoV-2 and coronaviruses. The method was immunoSEQ multiplex PCR; TCRdb's version includes in-frame clones alone and lacks a portion of them. This sample has about 37,000 clones, with 75% to 90% found just once. The sample taken for sequencing was memory CD4+ T cells from PBMCs. Every receptor here comes from an adult with COVID-19. CDR3s leave out the opening cysteine and the closing phenylalanine or tryptophan.

TRBV11-3,TRBJ2-3,ASSLGASTDTQY
TRBV5-5,TRBJ1-2,ASSATTGGGGYT
TRBV10-1,TRBJ2-5,ASSGGSGGETQY
TRBV6-6,TRBJ2-1,ASSRMGLAGGTYNEQF
TRBV5-4,TRBJ2-1,ASSLMARGYNEQF
TRBV19,TRBJ1-4,ASRALPGGTNEKLF
TRBV28,TRBJ1-5,ASSSNGRNQPQH
TRBV4-2,TRBJ2-5,ASSQLSGSEQETQY
TRBV18,TRBJ2-1,ASSTTSGVYNEQF
TRBV4-3,TRBJ2-7,ASSQDARSYEQY
TRBV12-3/TRBV12-4,TRBJ1-1,ASSWGANTEAF
TRBV5-1,TRBJ1-4,ASSFIGRGDNEKLF
TRBV6-5,TRBJ1-3,ASSDSGGPGNTIY
TRBV29-1,TRBJ2-1,SVVDPYNEQF
TRBV6-5,TRBJ1-2,ASRRPGQGGRGS
TRBV3-1/TRBV3-2,TRBJ2-1,ASSPGWNEQF
TRBV5-1,TRBJ2-1,ASSSLMGNEQF
TRBV30,TRBJ2-5,AWSLAPKETQY
TRBV6-4,TRBJ2-3,ASSPSAGRTDTQY
TRBV29-1,TRBJ2-1,SVEDDSSRPF
TRBV9,TRBJ2-1,ASSASGLSSYNEQF
TRBV5-4,TRBJ1-1,ASSLDRLSLNTEAF
TRBV18,TRBJ1-5,ASSRAGGGQPQH
TRBV3-1/TRBV3-2,TRBJ2-2,ASSPRRALTGELF
TRBV29-1,TRBJ1-4,SVEESPGEKLF
TRBV6-2/TRBV6-3,TRBJ2-5,ASSHGETQY
TRBV6-5,TRBJ1-5,ASRGGINNQPQH
TRBV29-1,TRBJ2-5,SVEDTGWGTQY
TRBV6-5,TRBJ1-3,ASSYGRTGNTIY
TRBV7-9,TRBJ2-7,ASSLDGQDSYEQY
TRBV28,TRBJ2-3,ASSFLYSSSGRSDTQY
TRBV9,TRBJ2-1,ASSGSDYYNEQF
TRBV28,TRBJ1-1,ASSLHRKDRDEAF
TRBV7-7,TRBJ2-1,ASSLGVGRELDEQF
TRBV3-1/TRBV3-2,TRBJ2-7,ASSHPTWGAVVSEQY
TRBV11-3,TRBJ1-1,ASSPGAGKEAQSTEAF
TRBV2,TRBJ2-1,ASSNRDSASYNEQF
TRBV27,TRBJ1-4,ASSRGTTGGREKLF
TRBV27,TRBJ2-1,ASRPPGVAGHSYNEQF
TRBV28,TRBJ2-3,ASSFEQLETNTQY
TRBV4-3,TRBJ2-1,ASSQEVSGGGNEQF
TRBV7-2,TRBJ2-7,ASSSKNPTPWTYEQY
TRBV10-3,TRBJ2-7,AISPGGREWYEQY
TRBV6-6,TRBJ2-7,ASGQDEQY
TRBV4-1,TRBJ1-3,ASSRKLDSISGNTIY
TRBV5-4,TRBJ2-5,ASSLTSGWQETQY
TRBV5-6,TRBJ1-1,ASSFAVNTEAF
TRBV10-3,TRBJ2-7,AITPRTGAYEQY
TRBV4-1,TRBJ2-2,ASSQGGLAGVGTGELF
TRBV27,TRBJ1-2,ASRDNYGYT
TRBV7-8,TRBJ2-5,ASSLVLAGYETQY
TRBV4-1,TRBJ1-4,ASSPLGRQDATNEKLF
TRBV5-1,TRBJ2-3,ASSHARGDTQY
TRBV7-9,TRBJ1-4,ASGPPGQGMRSTNEKLF